This entry lists 6 T cell receptor beta chains sequenced from one sample in a study of CD8 T cells in ankylosing spondylitis. Study conclusions and caveats: For ankylosing spondylitis blood, a TCR beta motif of 7 to 9 highly homologous variants appeared characteristic.

No antigens are known for them. In TCRdb, the 5' RACE reads were re-called with MiXCR into one record per CDR3 protein. The repertoire has roughly 700,000 distinct CDR3 sequences, under 20% of them found once; the top ten carry 15% to 20%. The sequenced sample was blood, either unsorted or a sorted T cell fraction (not recorded which). These receptors all come from a male donor with ankylosing spondylitis.

This clonotype was detected only once. This chain links TRBV4-3 with TRBJ2-7, with D perhaps matching TRBD1 or TRBD2 (5 bases each). From germline, CDR1 is LGHNA and CDR2 YSLEER. V dropped 5 bases and J dropped 7 bases, with 18 bases sitting between them. This CDR3 comprises 14 residues. CDR3 nucleotide sequence: TGCGCCAGCAGCTCCGGGACGGGGCCGCGGGAGCAGTACTTC. Its protein product is CASSSGTGPREQYF.

V is TRBV6-2 or TRBV6-3 and J is TRBJ1-1; D is ambiguous. The CDR3 loop spans 17 amino acids. V gave up 2 bases and J gave up 0 bases, with 16 bases separating them. CDR1 is MNHEY and CDR2 is SVGEGT in the germline V gene. In DNA form, the CDR3 reads TGTGCCAGCAGTTACGGGCGGGTCCGAGGAATGAACACTGAAGCTTTCTTT. This codes for CASSYGRVRGMNTEAFF.

This clonotype has ten or more counts. This sequence joins TRBV24-1 and TRBJ2-1; maybe TRBD1 (6 bases). This CDR3 has 14 residues. Trimming removed 3 bases from V and 6 bases from J, with 11 bases in between. Germline V gene lookup returns CDR1 KGHDR and CDR2 SFDVKD. CDR3 protein: CATSDRQAGNEQFF. CDR3 in DNA: TGTGCCACCAGTGATAGACAGGCGGGCAATGAGCAGTTCTTC.

The V gene is TRBV7-2, the J gene TRBJ2-7; possible D gene TRBD1, 7 bases. V was clipped by 0 bases and J by 3 bases, with 12 bases between them. From germline, CDR1 is SGHTA and CDR2 FQGNSA. CDR3 length equals 15 residues. As DNA, the CDR3 is TGTGCCAGCAGCTTAGCGCGGGACAGCAACTACGAGCAGTACTTC. Translated: CASSLARDSNYEQYF.

The chain employs TRBV25-1 and TRBJ1-4; no definite D call. Germline assignment: CDR1 MGHDK and CDR2 SYGVNS. Trimming cost V 3 bases and J 7 bases, with 12 bases left between them. This CDR3 has 14 residues. CDR3 amino acids: CASSDDLSGEKLFF. The CDR3 DNA reads TGTGCCAGCAGTGACGACCTATCTGGTGAAAAACTGTTTTTT.

V and J are TRBV12-3 or TRBV12-4 and TRBJ1-5; perhaps TRBD1 as D (5 bases). V shed 8 bases and J shed 7 bases, with 15 bases lying between them. The CDR3 spans 13 residues. DNA of the CDR3: TGTGCCAGCGCACGCGGGGGTCAGCAGCCCCAGCATTTT. Protein sequence: CASARGGQQPQHF.